This T cell receptor (beta chain) was sequenced in a study of PD-1 blockade in classical Hodgkin lymphoma. Study-wide background: The patients were dosed with nivolumab 3 mg/kg, infused intravenously every 2 weeks. Whole-study results and caveats: Diversity similar to that of newly diagnosed patients was seen at baseline in complete responders. Newly diagnosed patients had baseline TCR diversity that was reportedly lower than that of healthy donors.

The V and J ends lost 5 bases and 5 bases respectively, with 6 bases between them. CDR1 and CDR2 from the germline V gene are SGHTA and FQGNSA. The CDR3 length is 11 residues. About this clone: Its specificity is not known.

Sequencing used immunoSEQ multiplex PCR; TCRdb keeps in-frame clones, though not all of them. There are tens of thousands of clones in the sample; 80% occur only once, and under 20% lies in the top ten. Time point indicated: cycle 4 day 1 (C4D1), after about 6 weeks of nivolumab. Each patient relapsed following autologous stem cell transplantation, and prior brentuximab vedotin exposure differed. V and J are TRBV7-2 and TRBJ1-2; D ambiguous. The clonotype comes from a human donor with classical Hodgkin lymphoma. The sample consisted of peripheral blood mononuclear cells (PBMCs), taken before the fourth cycle of nivolumab. The CDR3: CASSRDYGYTF. As DNA, the CDR3 is TGTGCCAGCAGCAGAGATTATGGCTACACCTTC.